This T cell receptor (beta chain) was recovered during a study of identical twins. Regarding the study as a whole: The study reached conclusions through statistical analysis that was cross-sectional, not following the same donors.

The CDR3 covers 14 residues. V was clipped by 6 bases and J by 0 bases; unmatched bases: 3. CDR1 KGHDR and CDR2 SFDVKD come from the germline V gene. This clonotype was detected only a few times. Its antigen is currently unknown. TCRdb recomputed calls from the 5' RACE reads with MiXCR, one row per CDR3 protein. The sample yields roughly 1.6 million distinct CDR3 sequences, more than 30% seen once. Sequenced sample: cord blood. This sequence originates from a newborn girl in good health. The V call is TRBV24-1, the J call TRBJ1-2, with 7 bases identical to TRBD1. For the CDR3, the DNA is TGTGCCACCAGTCGAGGGACAGCTAACTATGGCTACACCTTC. This encodes CATSRGTANYGYTF.